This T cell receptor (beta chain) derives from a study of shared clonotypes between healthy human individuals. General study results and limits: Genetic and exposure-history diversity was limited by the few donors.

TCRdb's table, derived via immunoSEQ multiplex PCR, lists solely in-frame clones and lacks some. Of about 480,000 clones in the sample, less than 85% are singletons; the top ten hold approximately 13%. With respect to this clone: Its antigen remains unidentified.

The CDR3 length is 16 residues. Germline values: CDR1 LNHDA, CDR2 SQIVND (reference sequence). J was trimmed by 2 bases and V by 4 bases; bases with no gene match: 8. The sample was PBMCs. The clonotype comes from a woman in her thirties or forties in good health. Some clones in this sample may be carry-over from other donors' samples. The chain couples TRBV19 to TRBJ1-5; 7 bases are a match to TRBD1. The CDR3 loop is CASSTATGRGNQPQHF. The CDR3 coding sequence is TGTGCCAGTAGTACAGCGACAGGGAGAGGCAATCAGCCCCAGCATTTT.